The T cell receptor (beta chain) described here comes from a study of chemoradiotherapy in HPV16-positive cancers. Study at large: Functional T-cell assays on a couple of HPV16-positive patients' cells defined candidate HPV-specific clones and common TCR motifs.

Findings and caveats of the study: HPV-specific T cells were functionally defined from only a couple of HPV16-positive patients.

About this clone: Its antigen is undetermined.

The germline V and J ends were trimmed by 2 bases and 2 bases, with 11 bases remaining between them. The CDR3 is 15 residues long. The germline gives CDR1 SGHRS, CDR2 YFSETQ. Clones were read by immunoSEQ multiplex PCR, and TCRdb kept only the in-frame ones, dropping some. The table includes 15,000 to 20,000 clones, roughly 90% detected once. Samples were taken several times over chemoradiotherapy. The sequence was obtained from a human donor with HPV-associated anogenital cancer. The material was blood, obtained from a patient who underwent chemoradiotherapy. The chain has TRBV5-1 and TRBJ2-1; D possibly corresponds to TRBD2 (7 bases). The CDR3 spells CASSLREGAYNEQFF. CDR3 DNA: TGCGCCAGCAGCTTAAGGGAGGGGGCCTACAATGAGCAGTTCTTC. The full variable domain, completed using reference TRBV5-1 and TRBJ2-1, is KAGVTQTPRYLIKTRGQQVTLSCSPISGHRSVSWYQQTPGQGLQFLFEYFSETQRNKGNFPGRFSGRQFSNSRSEMNVSTLELGDSALYLCASSLREGAYNEQFFGPGTRLTVL.